This TCR beta chain came from a study of blood T cell repertoires in COVID-19. Background on the study: The samples span acute and convalescent COVID-19 from the United States, Italy and Spain.

Germline V gene lookup returns CDR1 MNHEY and CDR2 SVGAGI. V shed 0 bases and J 8 bases; nucleotides not matched to a gene: 5. The CDR3 has 15 residues. This table comes from immunoSEQ multiplex PCR, and its TCRdb copy is limited to in-frame clones, with some not included. The sample consists of roughly 170,000 clones, 83% of them appearing once. This clone was seen once. This study enrolled people aged roughly 18 to 90 from about 26 US geographic areas. Membership in each cohort depended on participant-reported clinical history. The receptor comes from a woman between 45 and 65 years old in a cohort exposed to, infected with or recovered from COVID-19 (not recorded which). The chain couples TRBV6-5 to TRBJ1-4; 8 bases align to TRBD1. Sequenced sample: PBMCs or T cells enriched from blood (not recorded which). CDR3 region: CASSYSQGGYEKLFF. The CDR3 DNA reads TGTGCCAGCAGTTACTCACAGGGGGGTTACGAAAAACTGTTTTTT.